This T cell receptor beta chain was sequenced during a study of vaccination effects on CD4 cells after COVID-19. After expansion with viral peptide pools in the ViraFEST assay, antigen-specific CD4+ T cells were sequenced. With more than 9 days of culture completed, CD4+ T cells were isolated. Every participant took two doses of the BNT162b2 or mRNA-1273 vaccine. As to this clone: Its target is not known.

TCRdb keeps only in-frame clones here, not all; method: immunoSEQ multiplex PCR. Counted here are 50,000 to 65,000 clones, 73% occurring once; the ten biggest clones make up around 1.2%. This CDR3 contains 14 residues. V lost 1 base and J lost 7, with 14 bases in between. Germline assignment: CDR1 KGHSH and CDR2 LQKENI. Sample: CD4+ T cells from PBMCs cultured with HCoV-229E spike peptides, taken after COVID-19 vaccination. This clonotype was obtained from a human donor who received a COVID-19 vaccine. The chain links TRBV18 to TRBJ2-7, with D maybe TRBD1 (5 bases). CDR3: CASSPRLGAEEQYV. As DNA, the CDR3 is TGTGCCAGCTCACCACGGTTAGGGGCGGAAGAGCAGTACGTC.